The 5 T cell receptor beta chains below come from one sample, sequenced in a study of cytomegalovirus exposure and HLA in healthy donors. Primers: 60 Vbeta forward and 13 Jbeta reverse. The repertoire was sequenced with immunoSEQ multiplex PCR; TCRdb's copy has only in-frame clones and lacks some. The repertoire includes around 160,000 clones, 68% of them detected once, and 4.5% sits in the top ten. Material for sequencing was PBMCs. These receptors all come from a woman in her late teens or twenties in good health and CMV-seropositive.

This chain links TRBV19 with TRBJ1-1, with 9 bases fitting TRBD1. Germline V gives CDR1 LNHDA, CDR2 SQIVND (reference sequence). Germline trimming cut 4 bases from V and 1 base from J; bases unmatched to any gene: 10. The CDR3 is 17 amino acids. The CDR3, as DNA: TGTGCCAGTAGTAGACAGACAGGGGGAAATAGGAACACTGAAGCTTTCTTT. Encoded protein: CASSRQTGGNRNTEAFF.

The chain joins TRBV21-1 to TRBJ1-6; TRBD1 is the table's D call and was not checked against the DNA. TRBV21-1 is a pseudogene segment. This CDR3 has 16 residues. Written as DNA, the CDR3 is TGTGCCAGCAGCAAAGCGCTAGGCAGGGTGGGCTCACCCCTCCACTTT. Translating gives CASSKALGRVGSPLHF.

The chain is built from TRBV6-5 and TRBJ2-1; D is undetermined. The CDR3 is made up of 15 amino acids. V was pared by 3 bases and J by 0 bases, with 9 bases between. CDR1 MNHEY and CDR2 SVGAGI come from the germline V gene. The CDR3 reads CASSYGLYSYNEQFF. The CDR3 DNA sequence: TGTGCCAGCAGTTATGGGCTTTACTCCTACAATGAGCAGTTCTTC.

The chain employs TRBV5-4 and TRBJ2-1, with TRBD1 matching 8 bases. The CDR3 covers 17 residues. V gave up 4 bases and J gave up 5 bases; unmatched junction bases: 14. CDR1 SGHNT and CDR2 YYREEE come from the germline V gene (reference sequence). DNA for the CDR3: TGTGCCAGCAGCGAGAGACAGGGGCGAATCCAACACAATGAGCAGTTCTTC. It encodes CASSERQGRIQHNEQFF.

V usage is TRBV9 and J usage is TRBJ2-6, with D unresolved. Germline V lookup: CDR1 SGDLS, CDR2 YYNGEE. V was clipped by 4 bases and J by 0 bases, with 11 bases between them. This CDR3 is built from 16 residues. The CDR3 region is CASSSEFDSGANVLTF. The CDR3 nucleotides are TGTGCCAGCAGCTCCGAGTTTGACTCTGGGGCCAACGTCCTGACTTTC.